This T cell receptor beta chain was identified in a study of T cells in Graves' hyperthyroidism and ophthalmopathy (dated by TCRdb to between 2019 and 2020). Regarding the complete study: Peripheral blood samples were taken at the time of initial diagnosis, prior to any treatment. Thyroid tissue and blood T-cell repertoires from roughly 6 Graves' hyperthyroidism patients were also compared in the study. TCR Vbeta CDR3 sequencing of 130 to 150 peripheral blood samples (approximately 44 ophthalmopathy, some 75 hyperthyroidism and some 17 progressor patients) is reported in the paper. After blood sampling, hyperthyroidism patients were treated with methimazole at a starting dose of 30 mg daily, and ophthalmopathy patients were treated with high-dose intravenous methylprednisolone. For training and testing, the 100 or so patients in the discovery cohort were randomly divided in a 7:3 ratio. An independent validation cohort of 18 to 20 hyperthyroidism patients and 15 or so patients who later progressed to ophthalmopathy tested prospective prediction of ophthalmopathy. TCR V-J signatures able to tell the groups apart were searched for in a discovery cohort of more than 90 patients, of whom roughly 42 had Graves' ophthalmopathy and about 55 had stable Graves' hyperthyroidism. On the study overall, not on this receptor specifically: Sample size was not statistically predetermined, and investigators were not blinded to group allocation. In validation, the model predicted progression to ophthalmopathy a median of approximately 6.3 months before onset, with about 64% sensitivity and 72.22% specificity. A 13 V-J signature model separated ophthalmopathy from stable hyperthyroidism, with about 88% sensitivity and around 84% specificity in cross-validation and 80%/75% in testing. Most expanded thyroid clonotypes (frequency above 0.001) were also detected in blood, a finding suggesting that blood repertoires may reflect thyroid immune responses.

TCR beta CDR3 regions were amplified from RNA transcripts. The first round of RT-PCR for the TCR CDR3 was performed with the HTBI primer set and the Qiagen OneStep RT-PCR kit. Libraries were constructed in a second round of multiplex PCR, after which size selection and purification were carried out. Paired-end sequencing of the libraries was performed with 100 bp reads on an Illumina HiSeq2000. The study's own analysis went as follows. Raw data were processed with SOAPnuke, discarding reads with adapters, uncalled bases, mean Phred below 15, or no exact constant-primer or identifier match. High-quality paired reads were merged with COPE v1.2.5, and unique nucleotide sequences were defined as clonotypes. MiTCR v1.1 was used to align the clonotypes against IMGT TRBV, TRBD and TRBJ reference segments. The analysis included only V-J combinations with a frequency above 0.0001, which together covered 99.2% of the repertoires. A TCS score was defined as the ratio of F50 (clonal expansion) to E x V (chaos), with BLOSUM62-based TCRdist applied between CDR3 peptides within each V-J. Welch's t-statistics and random forest reduced roughly 540 V-J features to 10 to 15, which were used in a naive Bayes classifier (R e1071). The public reads were reanalyzed by TCRdb: fastp trimming at Q25, MiXCR alignment, in-frame beta chains only. Each record represents a unique CDR3 protein, reported with the most common genes and DNA among its rows. TCRdb's processing, not the authors', yielded these V and J calls. In all, the sample holds about 200,000 distinct CDR3 sequences, and roughly 17% of those were seen once. Approximately 56% of the sample is taken by the ten largest.

This clonotype showed up just a few times. It lacks a known antigen. No base quality values were provided; no much bigger clone lies one nucleotide off. The germline V gene (reference sequence) gives CDR1 as DFQATT and CDR2 as SNEGSKA. Including the terminal cysteine and phenylalanine, the CDR3 comprises 17 residues. The kept DNA is CDR3 alone, 51 bases in frame from the first base. At the junction V is shortened by 2 bases and J by 4 bases; bases outside the gene matches: 13. Stable Graves' hyperthyroidism was defined as no progression to ophthalmopathy during 18 months of follow-up. The hyperthyroidism patients were between 18 and 65 years old and newly diagnosed, with a disease duration of less than 2 months. Exclusion was applied to patients with uncontrolled infections, other autoimmune diseases, pregnancy or lactation. Diagnoses relied on clinical symptoms, serum thyroxine and TRAb, thyroid ultrasound and orbital computed tomography. PBMCs were separated from 10 ml of fresh peripheral blood using Ficoll-Paque density gradient centrifugation. Trizol reagent was used to extract total RNA, and RNA quality was then checked on an Agilent 2100 Bioanalyzer.

The TCR was taken from a woman in her forties or fifties with Graves' hyperthyroidism. Source material: blood. This sequence uses TRBV20-1 and TRBJ2-2, with 7 bases matching TRBD1. The CDR3 region reads CSARTEGGFFSTGELFF. The DNA is TGCAGTGCTAGAACGGAAGGGGGCTTCTTTTCCACCGGGGAGCTGTTTTTT.